The T cell receptor beta chain described here comes from a study of regulatory T cells in long-lasting Graves disease. Study conclusions and caveats: Persistent patients had more shared public clonotypes (about 2,700) than new patients (about 870).

A few counts support this clonotype. What it binds is not known. The V gene lost 5 bases and the J gene lost 4 bases, with 22 bases spanning the gap. CDR1 SGHTA and CDR2 FQGNSA come from the germline V gene. The CDR3 consists of 17 residues. Investigators prepared the TCR beta libraries by applying iRepertoire HTBI primers and Arm-PCR of CDR3 regions. MiXCR was run by TCRdb on the multiplex PCR reads, yielding one entry per CDR3 protein. The table includes more than 400,000 distinct CDR3 sequences, 15% to 20% detected once. Indicated time point: newly diagnosed GD, antithyroid drugs for less than 3 months. Isolated PBMC RNA provided the starting material for the TCR library. This sample also belongs to another study, concerning T cells in Graves' hyperthyroidism and ophthalmopathy.

This receptor was identified in a man aged 35 to 55 with Graves disease. The sample consisted of peripheral blood mononuclear cells (PBMCs), taken at new diagnosis, from a patient treated with antithyroid drugs. The chain couples TRBV7-2 to TRBJ2-3, with D hard to call. The CDR3 DNA reads as TGTGCCAGCAGCAGACTTTCAACCGGAGTGGCGGCAGATACGCAGTATTTT. Its translation: CASSRLSTGVAADTQYF.